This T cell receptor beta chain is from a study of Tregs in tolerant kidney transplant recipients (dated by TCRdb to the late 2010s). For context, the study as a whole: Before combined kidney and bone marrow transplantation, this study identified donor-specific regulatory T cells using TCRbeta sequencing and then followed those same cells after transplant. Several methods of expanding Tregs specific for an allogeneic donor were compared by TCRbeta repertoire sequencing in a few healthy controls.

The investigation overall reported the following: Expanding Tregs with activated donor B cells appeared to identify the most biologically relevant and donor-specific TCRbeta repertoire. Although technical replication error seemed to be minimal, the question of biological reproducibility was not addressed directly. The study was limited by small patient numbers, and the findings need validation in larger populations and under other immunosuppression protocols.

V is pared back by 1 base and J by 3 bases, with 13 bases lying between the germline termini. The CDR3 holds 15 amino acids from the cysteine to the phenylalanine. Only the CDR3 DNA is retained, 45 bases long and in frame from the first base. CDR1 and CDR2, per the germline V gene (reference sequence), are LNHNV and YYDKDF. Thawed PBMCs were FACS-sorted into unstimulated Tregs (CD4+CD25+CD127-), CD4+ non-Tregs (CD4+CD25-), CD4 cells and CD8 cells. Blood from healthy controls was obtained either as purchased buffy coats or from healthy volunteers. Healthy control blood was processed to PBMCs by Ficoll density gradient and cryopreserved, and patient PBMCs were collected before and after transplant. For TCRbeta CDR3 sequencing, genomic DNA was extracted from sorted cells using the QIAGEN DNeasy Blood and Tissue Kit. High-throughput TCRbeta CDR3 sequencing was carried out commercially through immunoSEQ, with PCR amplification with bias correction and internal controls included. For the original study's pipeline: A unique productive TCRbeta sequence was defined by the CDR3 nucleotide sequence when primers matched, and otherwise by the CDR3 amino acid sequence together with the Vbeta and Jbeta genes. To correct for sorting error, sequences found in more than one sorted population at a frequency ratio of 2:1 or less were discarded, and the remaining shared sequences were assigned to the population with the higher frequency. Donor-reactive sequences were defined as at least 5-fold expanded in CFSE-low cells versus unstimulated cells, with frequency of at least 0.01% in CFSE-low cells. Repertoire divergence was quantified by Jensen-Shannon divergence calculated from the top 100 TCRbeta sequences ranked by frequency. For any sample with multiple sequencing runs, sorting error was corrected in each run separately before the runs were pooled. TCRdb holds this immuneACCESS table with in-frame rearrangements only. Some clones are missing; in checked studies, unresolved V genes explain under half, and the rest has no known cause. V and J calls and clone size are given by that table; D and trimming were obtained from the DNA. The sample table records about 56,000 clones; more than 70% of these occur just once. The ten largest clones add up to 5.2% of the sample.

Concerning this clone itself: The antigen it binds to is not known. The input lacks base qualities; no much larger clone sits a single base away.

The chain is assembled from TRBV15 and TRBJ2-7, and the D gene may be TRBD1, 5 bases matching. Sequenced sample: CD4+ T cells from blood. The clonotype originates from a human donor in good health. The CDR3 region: CATSRGAGSHYEQYF. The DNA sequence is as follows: TGTGCCACCAGCAGAGGCGCAGGGTCACACTACGAGCAGTACTTC. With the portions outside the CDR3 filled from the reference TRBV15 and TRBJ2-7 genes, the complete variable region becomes DAMVIQNPRYQVTQFGKPVTLSCSQTLNHNVMYWYQQKSSQAPKLLFHYYDKDFNNEADTPDNFQSRRPNTSFCFLDIRSPGLGDTAMYLCATSRGAGSHYEQYFGPGTRLTVT.